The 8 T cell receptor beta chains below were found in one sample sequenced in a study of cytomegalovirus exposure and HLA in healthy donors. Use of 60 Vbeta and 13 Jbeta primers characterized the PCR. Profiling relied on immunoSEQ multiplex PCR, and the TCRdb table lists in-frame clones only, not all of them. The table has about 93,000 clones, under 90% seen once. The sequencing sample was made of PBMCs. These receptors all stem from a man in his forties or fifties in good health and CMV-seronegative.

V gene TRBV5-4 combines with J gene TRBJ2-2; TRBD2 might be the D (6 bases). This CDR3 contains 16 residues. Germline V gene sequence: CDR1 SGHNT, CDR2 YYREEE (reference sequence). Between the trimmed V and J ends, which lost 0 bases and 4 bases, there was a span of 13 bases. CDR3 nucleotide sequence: TGTGCCAGCAGCTTGGCCCCGGGAGCGAGCACCGGGGAGCTGTTTTTT. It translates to CASSLAPGASTGELFF.

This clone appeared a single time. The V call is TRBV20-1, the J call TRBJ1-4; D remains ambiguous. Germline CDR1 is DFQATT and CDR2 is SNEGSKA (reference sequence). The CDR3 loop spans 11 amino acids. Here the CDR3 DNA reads TGCAGCCCAAAGAACGGGGAAAAACTGTTTTTT. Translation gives CSPKNGEKLFF.

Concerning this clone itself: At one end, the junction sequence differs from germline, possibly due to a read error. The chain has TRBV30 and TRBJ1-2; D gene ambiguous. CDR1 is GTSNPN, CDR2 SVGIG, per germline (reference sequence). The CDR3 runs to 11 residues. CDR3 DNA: TGTGCCCGGAGCTGGGGAGATGGCTACACCTTC. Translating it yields CARSWGDGYTF.

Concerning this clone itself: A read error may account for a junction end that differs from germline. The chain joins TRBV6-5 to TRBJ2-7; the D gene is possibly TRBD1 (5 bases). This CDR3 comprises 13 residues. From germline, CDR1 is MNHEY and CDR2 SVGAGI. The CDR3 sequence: CAISEETVGEQYF. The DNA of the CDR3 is TGTGCCATCAGTGAAGAGACAGTCGGCGAGCAGTACTTC.

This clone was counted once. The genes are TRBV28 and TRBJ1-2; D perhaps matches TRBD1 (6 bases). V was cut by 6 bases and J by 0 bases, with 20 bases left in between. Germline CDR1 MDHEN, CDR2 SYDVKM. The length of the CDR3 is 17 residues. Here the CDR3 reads CASSSTGTTKPNYGYTF. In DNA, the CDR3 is TGTGCCAGCAGCTCCACCGGGACAACCAAACCTAACTATGGCTACACCTTC.

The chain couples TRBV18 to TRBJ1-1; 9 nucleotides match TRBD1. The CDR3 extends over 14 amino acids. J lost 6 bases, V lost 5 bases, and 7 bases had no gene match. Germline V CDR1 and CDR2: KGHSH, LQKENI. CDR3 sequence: CASSMGQGVAEAFF. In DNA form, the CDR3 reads TGTGCCAGCTCAATGGGACAGGGTGTGGCTGAAGCTTTCTTT.

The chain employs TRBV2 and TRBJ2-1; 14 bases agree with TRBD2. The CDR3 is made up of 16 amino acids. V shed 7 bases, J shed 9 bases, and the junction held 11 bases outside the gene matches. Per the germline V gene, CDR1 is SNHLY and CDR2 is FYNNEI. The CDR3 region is CASTRGTSGSRSEQFF. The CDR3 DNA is TGTGCCAGCACCAGAGGGACTAGCGGGAGCAGAAGTGAGCAGTTCTTC.

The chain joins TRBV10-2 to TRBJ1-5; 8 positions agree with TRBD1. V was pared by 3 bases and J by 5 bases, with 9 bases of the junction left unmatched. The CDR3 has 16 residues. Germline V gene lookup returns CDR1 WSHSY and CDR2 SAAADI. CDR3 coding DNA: TGCGCCAGCAGTGAAGGTGCAGGGGGCCTTGATCAGCCCCAGCATTTT. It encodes CASSEGAGGLDQPQHF.